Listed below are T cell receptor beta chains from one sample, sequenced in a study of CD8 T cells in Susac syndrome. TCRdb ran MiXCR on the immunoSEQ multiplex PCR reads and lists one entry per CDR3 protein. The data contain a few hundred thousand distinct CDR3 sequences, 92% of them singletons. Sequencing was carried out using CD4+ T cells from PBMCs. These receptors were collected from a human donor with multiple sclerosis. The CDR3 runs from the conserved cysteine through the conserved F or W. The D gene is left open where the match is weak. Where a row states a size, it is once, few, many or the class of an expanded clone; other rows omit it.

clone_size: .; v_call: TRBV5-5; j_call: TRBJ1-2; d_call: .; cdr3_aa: CASSLASGTPHGYTF; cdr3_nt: TGTGCCAGCAGCTTGGCCTCCGGCACTCCCCATGGCTACACCTTC
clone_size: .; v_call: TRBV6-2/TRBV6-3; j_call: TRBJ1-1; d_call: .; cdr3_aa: CASSYSRGRDTEAFF; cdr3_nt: TGTGCCAGCAGTTACTCGAGAGGTCGTGACACTGAAGCTTTCTTT
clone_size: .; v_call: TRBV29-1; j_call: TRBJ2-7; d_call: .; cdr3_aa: CSVKLANTYEQYF; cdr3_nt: TGCAGCGTTAAGCTAGCTAATACCTACGAGCAGTACTTC
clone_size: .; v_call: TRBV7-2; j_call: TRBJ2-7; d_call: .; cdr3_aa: CASSPARGVSGEQYF; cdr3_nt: TGTGCCAGCAGCCCAGCACGGGGAGTCTCTGGGGAGCAGTACTTC
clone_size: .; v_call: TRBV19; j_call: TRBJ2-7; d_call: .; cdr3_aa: CASSIGPTYEQYF; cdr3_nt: TGTGCCAGTAGTATAGGGCCTACCTACGAGCAGTACTTC
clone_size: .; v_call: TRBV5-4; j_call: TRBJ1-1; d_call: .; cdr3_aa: CASSNRRATPNTEAFF; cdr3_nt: TGTGCCAGTTCAAATCGACGGGCTACCCCCAACACTGAAGCTTTCTTT
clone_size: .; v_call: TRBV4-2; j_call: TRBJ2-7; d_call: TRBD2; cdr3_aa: CASSQDGETSVYEQYF; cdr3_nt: TGTGCCAGCAGCCAAGATGGGGAGACTAGCGTATACGAGCAGTACTTC
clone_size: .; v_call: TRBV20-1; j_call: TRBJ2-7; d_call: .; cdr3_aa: CSARGDGPYEQYF; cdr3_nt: TGCAGTGCTAGAGGGGATGGACCCTACGAGCAGTACTTC
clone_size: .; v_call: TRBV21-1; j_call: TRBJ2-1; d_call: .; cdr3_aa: CASSKPGTVCYNEQFF; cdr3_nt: TGTGCCAGCAGCAAGCCCGGGACAGTATGCTACAATGAGCAGTTCTTC
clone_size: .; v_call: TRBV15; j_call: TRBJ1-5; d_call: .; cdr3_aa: CATSRDDSNQPQHF; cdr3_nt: TGTGCCACCAGCAGAGATGACAGCAATCAGCCCCAGCATTTT
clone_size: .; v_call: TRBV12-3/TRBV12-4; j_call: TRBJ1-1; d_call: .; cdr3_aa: CASSFGLDTEAFF; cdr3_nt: TGTGCCAGCAGTTTCGGGCTGGACACTGAAGCTTTCTTT
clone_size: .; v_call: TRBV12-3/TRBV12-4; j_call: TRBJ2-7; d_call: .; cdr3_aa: CASSFGRYEQYF; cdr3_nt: TGTGCCAGCAGTTTCGGGCGGTACGAGCAGTACTTC
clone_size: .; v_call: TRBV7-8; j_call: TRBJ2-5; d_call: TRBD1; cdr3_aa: CASSLGQVKETQYF; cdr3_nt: TGTGCCAGCAGCCTTGGACAGGTCAAAGAGACCCAGTACTTC
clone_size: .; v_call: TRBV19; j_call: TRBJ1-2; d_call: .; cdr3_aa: CASRARDTPVADYGYTF; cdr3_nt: TGTGCCAGTAGAGCTCGGGACACCCCGGTGGCGGACTATGGCTACACCTTC
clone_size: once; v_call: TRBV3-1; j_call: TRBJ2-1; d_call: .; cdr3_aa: CASSLQPGSYDEQFF; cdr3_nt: TGTGCCAGCAGCCTACAACCTGGGTCCTACGATGAGCAGTTCTTC
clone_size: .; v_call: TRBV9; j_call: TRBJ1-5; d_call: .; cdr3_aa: CASSVLGGNQPQHF; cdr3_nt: TGTGCCAGCAGCGTATTGGGGGGGAATCAGCCCCAGCATTTT
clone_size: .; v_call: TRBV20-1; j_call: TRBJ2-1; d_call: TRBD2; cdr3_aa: CSARDRAAGAPYNEQFF; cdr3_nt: TGCAGTGCTAGAGATCGGGCGGCGGGAGCCCCCTACAATGAGCAGTTCTTC
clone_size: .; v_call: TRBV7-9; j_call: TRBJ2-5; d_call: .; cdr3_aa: CASSPGPWGETQYF; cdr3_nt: TGTGCCAGCAGCCCCGGCCCCTGGGGAGAGACCCAGTACTTC
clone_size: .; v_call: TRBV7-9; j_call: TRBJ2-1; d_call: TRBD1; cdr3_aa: CASSSTFTGGAYNEQFF; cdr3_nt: TGTGCCAGCAGCTCAACCTTTACAGGGGGCGCCTACAATGAGCAGTTCTTC
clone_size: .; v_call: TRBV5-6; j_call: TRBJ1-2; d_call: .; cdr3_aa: CASSLVGQSLYGYTF; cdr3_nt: TGTGCCAGCAGCTTGGTAGGACAGAGCCTCTATGGCTACACCTTC
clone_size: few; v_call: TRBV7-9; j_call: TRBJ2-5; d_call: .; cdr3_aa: CASSLMETQYF; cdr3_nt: TGTGCCAGCAGCTTGATGGAGACCCAGTACTTC
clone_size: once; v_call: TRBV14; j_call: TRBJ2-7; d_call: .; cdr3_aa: CASSQFAGSSYEQYF; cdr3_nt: TGTGCCAGCAGCCAATTCGCGGGCAGCTCCTACGAGCAGTACTTC